This TCR beta chain was sequenced in a study of T cell responses to AZD1222 COVID-19 vaccine. Generated by immunoSEQ multiplex PCR, the TCRdb table keeps only in-frame clones and is missing some. This sample has some 130,000 clones; 90% to 95% occur once, and the top ten carry approximately 7%. Per the germline V gene, CDR1 is MNHEY and CDR2 is SVGAGI. The CDR3 is made up of 13 amino acids. The V segment lost 8 bases and the J segment 1 base; nucleotides outside the gene matches: 4. Study outcomes and limitations: With two AZD1222 doses given, Spike-specific TCR breadth and depth both rose. Unmutated regions of variants are reportedly targeted by nearly half of spike-specific TCRs.

A remark on this clone: What it binds is unknown.

The TCR comes from an adult who received the AZD1222 COVID-19 vaccine. V is TRBV6-5 and J is TRBJ1-2, with TRBD1 matching 7 bases. The sequencing here drew on peripheral blood, taken 28 days after the second AZD1222 dose. CDR3 residues: CASRDSLNYGYTF. For the CDR3, the DNA is TGTGCCAGCCGGGACAGCCTTAACTATGGCTACACCTTC.